The rows below give T cell receptor beta chains drawn from one sample of a study of blood T cell repertoires in COVID-19. Here immunoSEQ multiplex PCR was the method, and the copy in TCRdb shows in-frame clones only, minus some. Altogether 250,000 to 350,000 clones are present, approximately 84% being singletons, with the ten largest covering 10%. The sequenced material came from PBMCs or T cells enriched from blood (not recorded which). These TCRs come from a woman aged 18-35 years who had recovered from COVID-19. Each CDR3 is given with its conserved first and last residue. Each record gives: J gene, V gene, D gene, clone size, CDR3 protein, CDR3 DNA. A D gene is named only where the DNA matches it firmly. Not every row has a clone size; where given, it reads once, few, many or a size class.

TRBJ2-5 | TRBV7-8 | TRBD2 | . | CASSLALLPVKTSGGRTQYF | TGTGCCAGCAGCTTAGCGTTGCTCCCGGTTAAGACTAGCGGGGGCCGGACCCAGTACTTC
TRBJ2-7 | TRBV21-1 | . | . | CASSKELVDRGGDRFSYEQYF | TGTGCCAGCAGCAAAGAGTTAGTAGATAGGGGCGGGGACAGGTTCTCCTACGAGCAGTACTTC
TRBJ1-6 | TRBV6-5 | . | . | CASSYVSENSPLHF | TGTGCCAGCAGTTACGTTTCCGAGAATTCACCCCTCCACTTT
TRBJ2-2 | TRBV25-1 | . | . | CASSAARNTGELFF | TGTGCCAGCAGTGCCGCCAGGAACACCGGGGAGCTGTTTTTT
TRBJ1-1 | TRBV21-1 | . | . | CASSNMPGENTEAFF | TGTGCCAGCAGCAATATGCCAGGGGAGAACACTGAAGCTTTCTTT
TRBJ1-2 | TRBV19 | TRBD1 | . | CASSQRTGEGYGYTF | TGTGCCAGTAGTCAGCGGACAGGGGAAGGCTATGGCTACACCTTC
TRBJ1-1 | TRBV28 | . | . | CASTLQGNTEAFF | TGTGCCAGCACATTACAGGGGAACACTGAAGCTTTCTTT
TRBJ1-2 | TRBV15 | . | . | CATSRDRGDLNYGYTF | TGTGCCACCAGCAGAGATCGGGGAGACCTCAACTATGGCTACACCTTC
TRBJ2-7 | TRBV2 | . | . | CASSGGGGYEQYF | TGTGCCAGCAGTGGGGGAGGTGGCTACGAGCAGTACTTC
TRBJ1-2 | TRBV18 | TRBD1 | . | CASSPIQQGSYGYTF | TGTGCCAGCTCACCGATTCAACAGGGGAGCTATGGCTACACCTTC
TRBJ1-5 | TRBV19 | . | . | CASAQGLSTDSNQPQHF | TGTGCCAGTGCCCAGGGCCTCTCAACAGATAGCAATCAGCCCCAGCATTTT
TRBJ2-1 | TRBV9 | TRBD2 | few | CASSVDGSGTSGYNEQFF | TGTGCCAGCAGCGTAGATGGTTCGGGTACTAGCGGGTACAATGAGCAGTTCTTC
TRBJ1-5 | TRBV2 | . | few | CASNRGWSNQPQHF | TGTGCCAGCAATAGGGGGTGGAGCAATCAGCCCCAGCATTTT
TRBJ2-2 | TRBV7-2 | TRBD2 | once | CASSFTSGGAGELFF | TGTGCCAGCAGCTTTACTAGCGGGGGGGCCGGGGAGCTGTTTTTT
TRBJ2-1 | TRBV7-9 | TRBD2 | . | CASSLAGDAGAQTPNEQFF | TGTGCCAGCAGCTTAGCGGGGGATGCGGGAGCTCAAACTCCCAATGAGCAGTTCTTC
TRBJ2-3 | TRBV10-3 | TRBD1 | . | CAMGQGTDTQYF | TGTGCCATGGGACAGGGGACAGATACGCAGTATTTT
TRBJ2-7 | TRBV25-1 | TRBD2 | . | CASTLAGASEQYF | TGTGCCAGCACTTTGGCGGGAGCATCCGAGCAGTACTTC
TRBJ2-6 | TRBV6-4 | . | . | CASSEAGQAYSGANVLTF | TGTGCCAGCAGTGAAGCGGGACAGGCGTACTCTGGGGCCAACGTCCTGACTTTC
TRBJ1-1 | TRBV5-1 | . | . | CASSLAPGLDTEAFF | TGCGCCAGCAGCTTGGCCCCGGGGTTGGACACTGAAGCTTTCTTT
TRBJ1-6 | TRBV4-1 | . | few | CASSQDTGENYNSPLHF | TGCGCCAGCAGCCAAGATACGGGGGAGAACTATAATTCACCCCTCCACTTT
TRBJ2-6 | TRBV25-1 | . | . | CASSGPLNVLTF | TGTGCCAGCAGTGGCCCCCTAAACGTCCTGACTTTC
TRBJ1-5 | TRBV7-8 | TRBD1 | . | CASSFRLGQGKIHDQPQHF | TGTGCCAGCAGCTTCAGACTGGGACAGGGTAAAATCCACGATCAGCCCCAGCATTTT
TRBJ1-5 | TRBV7-9 | TRBD1 | once | CASSLTTGWMGYSNQPQHF | TGTGCCAGCAGCCTGACGACAGGGTGGATGGGATATAGCAATCAGCCCCAGCATTTT
TRBJ1-1 | TRBV7-9 | . | few | CASSPGWGVSAEAFF | TGTGCCAGCAGCCCCGGATGGGGGGTGAGCGCTGAAGCTTTCTTT
TRBJ1-1 | TRBV6-4 | TRBD1 | . | CASSGQAAGTEAFF | TGTGCCAGCAGCGGACAGGCCGCAGGCACTGAAGCTTTCTTT
TRBJ1-2 | TRBV14 | . | . | CASSQGQGYGYTF | TGTGCCAGCAGCCAAGGTCAGGGATATGGCTACACCTTC
TRBJ2-3 | TRBV28 | TRBD1 | . | CASSETGTGKTDTQYF | TGTGCCAGCAGTGAGACTGGGACAGGGAAGACAGATACGCAGTATTTT
TRBJ1-2 | TRBV18 | . | . | CASSPRTDVGDGYTF | TGTGCCAGCTCACCACGGACAGACGTCGGGGATGGCTACACCTTC
TRBJ1-4 | TRBV20-1 | TRBD1 | . | CSASGQGVGEKLFF | TGCAGTGCTAGTGGGCAGGGGGTCGGTGAAAAACTGTTTTTT
TRBJ2-3 | TRBV5-6 | TRBD1 | . | CASSPRRDRATDTQYF | TGTGCCAGCAGCCCCCGCCGGGACAGGGCGACAGATACGCAGTATTTT
TRBJ2-7 | TRBV7-6 | TRBD2 | . | CASSPAAGGKYEQYF | TGTGCCAGCAGCCCCGCGGCGGGAGGGAAATACGAGCAGTACTTC
TRBJ1-1 | TRBV20-1 | . | . | CSAYTQGEAFF | TGCAGTGCTTACACTCAGGGTGAAGCTTTCTTT
TRBJ1-6 | TRBV28 | . | few | CASSIYNSPLHF | TGTGCCAGCAGCATCTATAATTCACCCCTCCACTTT
TRBJ1-1 | TRBV12-3/TRBV12-4 | . | few | CASSSSSELPAFF | TGTGCCAGCAGCTCTTCCTCGGAGCTTCCTGCTTTCTTT
TRBJ2-3 | TRBV7-6 | . | once | CASSLSGAGGDTQYF | TGTGCCAGCAGCTTATCAGGGGCCGGCGGAGATACGCAGTATTTT
TRBJ2-4 | TRBV5-1 | . | . | CASSLAGVAKNIQYF | TGCGCCAGCAGCTTGGCGGGAGTAGCCAAAAACATTCAGTACTTC
TRBJ1-4 | TRBV10-3 | . | few | CATSPRATNEKLFF | TGTGCCACCTCCCCTCGTGCAACTAATGAAAAACTGTTTTTT
TRBJ1-4 | TRBV11-2 | . | . | CASSQGLNEKLFF | TGTGCCAGCTCCCAGGGTCTTAATGAAAAACTGTTTTTT
TRBJ1-1 | TRBV6-1 | . | . | CASSEGFQGLKAFF | TGTGCCAGCAGTGAAGGGTTTCAGGGACTAAAAGCTTTCTTT
TRBJ1-5 | TRBV28 | TRBD1 | . | CASRLQGFGNQPQHF | TGTGCCAGCAGGTTACAGGGGTTTGGCAATCAGCCCCAGCATTTT
TRBJ1-1 | TRBV18 | TRBD1 | . | CASSPSQGASDTEAFF | TGTGCCAGCTCCCCCTCCCAGGGGGCATCTGACACTGAAGCTTTCTTT
TRBJ2-7 | TRBV24-1 | TRBD1 | . | CATSDRTGFNEQYF | TGTGCCACCAGTGACCGGACAGGGTTCAACGAGCAGTACTTC
TRBJ1-2 | TRBV19 | . | . | CASSMKGPPYGYTF | TGTGCCAGTAGTATGAAGGGGCCCCCCTATGGCTACACCTTC
TRBJ2-5 | TRBV13 | TRBD2 | . | CASSLLAAGETQYF | TGTGCCAGCAGCCTTCTAGCGGCTGGGGAGACCCAGTACTTC
TRBJ1-4 | TRBV15 | TRBD1 | many | CATSRERTGPNEKLFF | TGTGCCACCAGCAGAGAAAGGACAGGGCCGAATGAAAAACTGTTTTTT
TRBJ1-1 | TRBV2 | . | . | CASSPEADTEAFF | TGTGCCAGCAGCCCTGAGGCGGACACTGAAGCTTTCTTT
TRBJ1-2 | TRBV30 | . | . | CAWRAYYGYTF | TGTGCCTGGAGGGCCTACTATGGCTACACCTTC
TRBJ1-3 | TRBV6-1 | . | . | CASSEGAGGNTIYF | TGTGCCAGCAGTGAGGGGGCCGGTGGAAACACCATATATTTT
TRBJ1-1 | TRBV19 | . | . | CASAPGQNTEAFF | TGTGCCTCAGCCCCGGGACAGAACACTGAAGCTTTCTTT
TRBJ1-1 | TRBV2 | TRBD1 | once | CASSRTGRWNTEAFF | TGTGCCAGCAGTCGGACAGGGCGGTGGAACACTGAAGCTTTCTTT
TRBJ2-1 | TRBV30 | TRBD2 | . | CAWGKTGGYNEQFF | TGTGCCTGGGGTAAGACCGGGGGGTACAATGAGCAGTTCTTC
TRBJ1-5 | TRBV19 | TRBD1 | once | CASSIRPGQGVNQPQHF | TGTGCCAGTAGTATTAGGCCGGGACAGGGGGTCAATCAGCCCCAGCATTTT
TRBJ1-1 | TRBV11-2 | . | . | CASSSGASPLNTEAFF | TGTGCCAGCAGCTCTGGAGCTTCACCCTTGAACACTGAAGCTTTCTTT
TRBJ1-5 | TRBV4-2 | . | few | CASSLYPPGTDYSNQPQHF | TGTGCCAGCAGCCTCTATCCCCCCGGGACGGACTATAGCAATCAGCCCCAGCATTTT
TRBJ1-1 | TRBV7-9 | TRBD1 | . | CASSSFRGPANTEAFF | TGTGCCAGCAGCTCGTTCAGGGGGCCGGCGAACACTGAAGCTTTCTTT